A single sample gave rise to the 31 T cell receptor beta chains below, sequenced in a study of metastatic and nonmetastatic thyroid tumors. Thyroid surgery had not been preceded by any treatment in any patient. TCRdb re-called clones via MiXCR from the PCR reads. The sample has 23,000 or so clones; 24% are singletons. Sequenced sample: tumor tissue. All receptors derive from a male donor with papillary thyroid cancer or a benign thyroid nodule (not recorded which). Some clones in this sample may be carry-over from other donors' samples.

V usage is TRBV5-1 and J usage is TRBJ2-3; the match to TRBD1 covers 8 bases. CDR1 and CDR2 from the germline V gene are SGHRS and YFSETQ. V trimming: 4 bases; J trimming: 5 bases; junction bases outside the gene matches: 6. This CDR3 comprises 14 residues. Here the CDR3 DNA reads TGCGCCAGCAGCCTGGGACAGGTGGTAGATACGCAGTATTTT. Its protein product is CASSLGQVVDTQYF.

This clone was picked up a small number of times. The chain employs TRBV28 and TRBJ1-3, with a tentative D call TRBD1 (6 bases). Trimming removed 3 bases from V and 0 bases from J, with 12 bases in between. There are 16 residues in the CDR3. CDR1 and CDR2 from the germline V gene are MDHEN and SYDVKM. The CDR3 is CASSFGQPISGNTIYF. In DNA, the CDR3 is TGTGCCAGCAGTTTCGGACAGCCGATCTCTGGAAACACCATATATTTT.

This clone has a count of ten or more. Other DNA variants within this sample encode the same CDR3. This rearrangement joins TRBV28 to TRBJ1-6; 7 bases align to TRBD1. V lost 3 bases and J lost 9; bases outside the gene matches: 8. From germline, CDR1 is MDHEN and CDR2 SYDVKM. The CDR3 sequence is 15 residues long. CDR3 nucleotides: TGTGCCAGCAGTTTGGGGACAGCGGGGGGTTCACCCCTCCACTTT. Its translation: CASSLGTAGGSPLHF.

This clone was recorded many times. The chain combines TRBV28 with TRBJ1-2; D not resolved. The CDR3 runs 16 residues. V shed 2 bases and J shed 5 bases, with 18 bases lying between them. Germline V gene sequence: CDR1 MDHEN, CDR2 SYDVKM. CDR3 region: CASSLSRTDALYGYTF. The CDR3 DNA follows: TGTGCCAGCAGTTTAAGTCGGACGGATGCGCTTTATGGCTACACCTTC.

There are many counts of this clone. Other DNA sequences in this specimen translate into the identical CDR3. The chain's CDR3 is CASSQSPGSQAVNEQFF. Here the CDR3 DNA reads TGTGCCAGCAGCCAATCCCCGGGCAGCCAAGCCGTCAATGAGCAGTTCTTC. The chain carries TRBV16 and TRBJ2-1; unclear D gene. The CDR3 runs to 17 residues. Germline CDR1 reads KGHSY; CDR2 reads FQNENV. V was shortened by 0 bases and J by 6 bases, with 18 bases between the two germline ends.

V gene TRBV11-2 combines with J gene TRBJ2-1; TRBD2 aligns across 9 bases. CDR1 is SGHAT and CDR2 is FQNNGV in the germline V gene. The CDR3 contains 15 residues. Germline trimming cut 4 bases from V and 5 bases from J; bases unmatched to any gene: 6. CDR3 sequence: CASSSTSGQDNEQFF. The CDR3, as DNA: TGTGCCAGCAGCTCGACTAGCGGCCAGGACAATGAGCAGTTCTTC.

The chain links TRBV6-2 or TRBV6-3 to TRBJ2-3, with 7 bases fitting TRBD2. The CDR3 loop spans 16 amino acids. After removal of 2 bases from V and 3 bases from J, the junction contained 8 bases not matched to a gene. CDR1 and CDR2 (germline): MNHEY, SVGEGT. The CDR3 here is CASSYGLLGGTDTQYF. In DNA form, the CDR3 reads TGTGCCAGCAGTTACGGACTATTGGGAGGGACAGATACGCAGTATTTT.

This clone was found a few times. The rearrangement uses TRBV6-1 and TRBJ2-7, with 9 nucleotides matching TRBD2. After removal of 2 bases from V and 0 bases from J, the junction contained 2 bases not matched to a gene. CDR3 length: 15 amino acids. Germline V gene sequence: CDR1 MNHNS, CDR2 SASEGT. Written as DNA, the CDR3 is TGTGCCAGCAGTGAATCTAGCGGGATCTCCTACGAGCAGTACTTC. Translating it yields CASSESSGISYEQYF.

This clone was counted ten times or more. The CDR3 is CASSLRGQGKGTEAFF. The CDR3 nucleotides read TGTGCCAGCAGCTTGAGGGGACAGGGTAAGGGCACTGAAGCTTTCTTT. The chain is built from TRBV5-6 and TRBJ1-1; 9 bases match TRBD1. Germline trimming cut 1 base from V and 4 bases from J; bases unmatched to any gene: 8. From germline, CDR1 is SGHDT and CDR2 YYEEEE. This CDR3 comprises 16 residues.

The sample holds many counts of this clone. The J gene is TRBJ1-5, the V gene TRBV27, with D maybe TRBD1 (5 bases). The CDR3 totals 16 residues. V lost 0 bases and J lost 0, with 9 bases in between. Germline CDR1 and CDR2: MNHEY and SMNVEV (reference sequence). The DNA for the CDR3 is TGTGCCAGCAGTTTATCGTGGGGGGGTAGCAATCAGCCCCAGCATTTT. This translates into CASSLSWGGSNQPQHF.

This clone was seen repeatedly, ten times or more. The chain employs TRBV28 and TRBJ1-3; D is unclear. Germline-derived CDR1 and CDR2 are MDHEN and SYDVKM. V shed 5 bases and J shed 6 bases, with 8 bases lying between them. The length of the CDR3 is 12 residues. This chain's CDR3 is CASSPRENTIYF. CDR3 coding DNA: TGTGCCAGCAGTCCACGCGAAAACACCATATATTTT.

This clone is labeled as medium-sized. The rearrangement uses TRBV20-1 and TRBJ1-1; D may be TRBD1 (6 bases). Germline CDR1 reads DFQATT; CDR2 reads SNEGSKA (reference sequence). Trimming cost V 3 bases and J 4 bases, with 18 bases left between them. The CDR3 is 15 amino acids. CDR3 protein: CSASPLAGEITEAFF. The CDR3 DNA follows: TGCAGTGCTAGTCCCCTGGCAGGGGAAATCACTGAAGCTTTCTTT.

This clone was seen ten or more times. The V call is TRBV7-8, the J call TRBJ2-7; D possibly corresponds to TRBD1 (5 bases). Germline V lookup: CDR1 SGHVS, CDR2 FQNEAQ. V was trimmed by 1 base and J by 2 bases, leaving 18 bases between them. This CDR3 spans 17 amino acids. The CDR3 coding sequence is TGTGCCAGCAGCTTAGATTCCCGCCCTGGGGCCACCTACGAGCAGTACTTC. Amino acid sequence: CASSLDSRPGATYEQYF.

Ten or more counts support this clone. The chain has TRBV11-2 and TRBJ1-1; D call uncertain. The CDR3 runs 12 residues. V was clipped by 5 bases and J by 7 bases, with 11 bases between them. Germline CDR1 reads SGHAT; CDR2 reads FQNNGV. CDR3 region: CASSPSPGEAFF. In nucleotides, the CDR3 is TGTGCCAGCAGCCCTTCCCCTGGTGAAGCTTTCTTT.

The sample holds a few counts of this clone. An end of the junction does not agree with germline; a read error may underlie this. The rearrangement joins TRBV10-3 to TRBJ2-3; D ambiguous. The CDR3 totals 15 residues. Germline V gene sequence: CDR1 ENHRY, CDR2 SYGVKD. The DNA of the CDR3 is TGTGCCATCATTGAGTCGGGCAGCTTCATAGATACGCAGTATTTT. Its protein product is CAIIESGSFIDTQYF.

CDR3 region: CASSPAIPGGPNQPQHF. The CDR3 DNA reads as TGTGCCAGCAGTCCCGCCATACCAGGGGGACCTAATCAGCCCCAGCATTTT. V and J are TRBV6-1 and TRBJ1-5; TRBD1 agrees at 7 bases. In germline, CDR1 is MNHNS, CDR2 SASEGT. This CDR3 spans 17 amino acids. V shed 5 bases, J shed 4 bases, and the junction held 14 bases outside the gene matches.

This clone was seen a handful of times. The chain is built from TRBV28 and TRBJ2-7; the match to TRBD1 covers 12 bases. Germline-derived CDR1 and CDR2 are MDHEN and SYDVKM. The CDR3 consists of 14 residues. The ends lost 6 bases at V and 6 bases at J; junction bases unmatched: 6. The CDR3 DNA is TGTGCCAGCAGCACCGGGACAGGGGGCCTCGAGCAGTACTTC. Protein sequence: CASSTGTGGLEQYF.

This clone showed up many times. V usage is TRBV20-1 and J usage is TRBJ2-7; tentatively, D is TRBD2 (6 bases). Trimming pared 3 bases from V and 0 bases from J, leaving 18 bases between. The germline gives CDR1 DFQATT, CDR2 SNEGSKA (reference sequence). CDR3 size: 16 residues. CDR3 residues: CSARASGEGYSYEQYF. The CDR3, as DNA: TGCAGTGCTAGGGCCTCGGGGGAAGGGTACTCCTACGAGCAGTACTTC.

This clone was counted only a few times. The chain couples TRBV6-1 to TRBJ1-2; 7 bases map to TRBD1. There are 15 residues in the CDR3. V shed 7 bases and J 4 bases; nucleotides not matched to a gene: 12. The V gene's germline CDR1 is MNHNS and CDR2 SASEGT. The CDR3 DNA is TGTGCCAGCATTCCCTCGACAGGGACCAGCTATGGCTACACCTTC. Encoded protein: CASIPSTGTSYGYTF.

This clone was found many times. The chain is built from TRBV30 and TRBJ2-7; TRBD2 aligns across 14 bases. Germline CDR1 is GTSNPN and CDR2 is SVGIG (reference sequence). The CDR3 covers 19 residues. J lost 8 bases, V lost 4 bases, and 22 bases had no gene match. The CDR3 loop reads CAWKNPQGSGTSGSLKQYF. The CDR3, as DNA: TGTGCCTGGAAGAATCCCCAGGGATCCGGGACTAGCGGGAGTTTAAAGCAGTACTTC.

Regarding this clone: A read error may produce the germline difference seen at one junction end. The chain links TRBV27 to TRBJ2-5; perhaps D is TRBD1 or TRBD2 (7 bases each). CDR1 and CDR2 from the germline V gene are MNHEY and SMNVEV (reference sequence). The CDR3 length is 17 residues. CDR3 sequence reads: CASSERGLAAYQETQYF. CDR3 coding DNA: TGTGCCAGCAGCGAAAGGGGGCTAGCGGCTTATCAAGAGACGCAGTACTTC.

As regards this clone: One end of the junction fails to match germline, which may point to a read error. This sequence joins TRBV12-3 or TRBV12-4 and TRBJ1-1; D remains unclear. This CDR3 comprises 11 residues. The CDR3 reads CASRIGLEAFF. CDR3 DNA sequence: TGTGCCAGCAGGATCGGGCTTGAAGCGTTCTTT.

About this clone itself: Being one base from a much bigger clone, this may be a read error. The sample carries other DNA sequences with the same CDR3. The J gene is TRBJ1-1, the V gene TRBV27; tentative D call: TRBD1 (6 bases). Germline CDR1 is MNHEY and CDR2 is SMNVEV (reference sequence). This CDR3 has 15 amino acids. The CDR3 DNA reads as TGCGCCAGCGGCTTAAGGACAGCGCACTACACTGAAGCTTTCTTT. Its protein product is CASGLRTAHYTEAFF.

At least ten counts were recorded for this clone. J is TRBJ2-1 and V is TRBV9; perhaps D is TRBD1 or TRBD2 (5 bases each). This CDR3 contains 16 residues. Germline values: CDR1 SGDLS, CDR2 YYNGEE. V was shortened by 4 bases and J by 3 bases, with 17 bases between the two germline ends. The CDR3 sequence is CASSTPRGGLYNEQFF. As DNA, the CDR3 is TGTGCCAGCAGCACCCCTAGGGGTGGACTCTACAATGAGCAGTTCTTC.

This clone occurred a few times. This chain connects TRBV28 to TRBJ2-7; perhaps TRBD1 as D (5 bases). V lost 7 bases and J 2 bases, leaving 18 bases between the germline ends. The germline CDR1 and CDR2 sequences are MDHEN and SYDVKM. The CDR3 spans 15 residues. The CDR3 nucleotides read TGTGCCAGCATTTTCGGTGGGTCAGGGACCTACGAGCAGTACTTC. Translating gives CASIFGGSGTYEQYF.

This chain joins TRBV7-9 and TRBJ2-5; D not certain. Germline CDR1 reads SEHNR; CDR2 reads FQNEAQ (reference sequence). V shed 6 bases and J shed 5 bases, with 16 bases lying between them. The CDR3 length is 14 residues. The CDR3 nucleotides read TGTGCCAGCAGATTAAGCATGGGTTTTGAGACCCAGTACTTC. Its protein is CASRLSMGFETQYF.

This clone has ten or more counts. The J gene is TRBJ1-6, the V gene TRBV10-3; 11 positions match TRBD1. Germline V gives CDR1 ENHRY, CDR2 SYGVKD. The CDR3 loop spans 15 amino acids. Trimming cost V 0 bases and J 9 bases; bases outside gene matches: 1. The CDR3 coding sequence is TGTGCCATCAGTGAGTCGGGACAGGGGGGTTCACCCCTCCACTTT. This sequence encodes CAISESGQGGSPLHF.

In its sample, this clone was seen a few times. The CDR3 region is CASSYQREGYHTGELFF. CDR3 DNA: TGTGCCAGCAGTTACCAGCGGGAGGGATACCACACCGGGGAGCTGTTTTTT. The V call is TRBV6-2 or TRBV6-3, the J call TRBJ2-2, with TRBD2 matching over 10 bases. Looked up from germline, CDR1 is MNHEY and CDR2 is SVGEGT. This CDR3 is built from 17 residues. V lost 2 bases, J lost 3 bases, and 6 bases stayed unmatched.

Worth noting for this clone: One end of the junction fails to match germline, which may point to a read error. Additional DNA sequences in this sample encode the identical CDR3. The chain carries TRBV6-2 or TRBV6-3 and TRBJ1-5; D unresolved. Germline CDR1 is MNHEY and CDR2 is SVGEGT. The CDR3 spans 14 residues. CDR3 nucleotide sequence: TGTGCCAGCAGTTACATGCCAGGCAACCAGCCACAGCATTTT. Encoded protein: CASSYMPGNQPQHF.

This sequence joins TRBV3-1 and TRBJ1-4, with 9 bases aligning to TRBD1. The CDR3 totals 15 residues. The J segment lost 7 bases and the V segment lost 1 base, leaving 4 bases of the junction unmatched. Germline V gene data show CDR1 as LGHDT and CDR2 as YNNKEL (reference sequence). CDR3 sequence: CASSQGAGQGEKLFF. The CDR3 nucleotides read TGTGCCAGCAGCCAAGGCGCGGGACAGGGTGAAAAACTGTTTTTT.

The V gene is TRBV20-1, the J gene TRBJ1-2, with a weak D call TRBD1 (5 bases). The CDR3 has 11 residues. Trimming cost V 4 bases and J 8 bases, with 11 bases left between them. The germline V gene encodes CDR1 DFQATT and CDR2 SNEGSKA (reference sequence). For the CDR3, the DNA is TGCAGTGCTATGCTGGGGGAGGGCTACACCTTC. This sequence encodes CSAMLGEGYTF.